This T cell receptor (beta chain) was obtained from a study of post-analysis software for immune sequencing data. The study, taken as a whole, reports: Comparison of patients with controls showed a handful of TRBV segments more frequent in patients, TRBV5-6, TRBV5-1 and TRBV20-1 among them.

Unique molecular identifiers were present in the TCR beta cDNA libraries. TCRdb itself ran the PCR reads through MiXCR, one entry per CDR3 protein. Counted here are about 170,000 distinct CDR3 sequences, approximately 30% occurring once; the ten biggest clones make up over 1.2%. The CDR3 consists of 18 residues. CDR1 is SGHVS, CDR2 FQNEAQ, per germline. V dropped 4 bases and J dropped 5 bases, with 26 bases sitting between them. Ten or more counts support this clonotype. Its antigen is as yet unknown. Sequencing was performed on blood. This chain joins TRBV7-8 and TRBJ2-5; tentatively, D is TRBD1 or TRBD2 (5 bases each). This TCR was recovered from a girl aged 5 to 17 with multiple sclerosis. The CDR3 DNA follows: TGTGCCAGCAGCTCTTCAAAATGGGACGCCAGAGAGAAGGAGACCCAGTACTTC. It yields the protein CASSSSKWDAREKETQYF.